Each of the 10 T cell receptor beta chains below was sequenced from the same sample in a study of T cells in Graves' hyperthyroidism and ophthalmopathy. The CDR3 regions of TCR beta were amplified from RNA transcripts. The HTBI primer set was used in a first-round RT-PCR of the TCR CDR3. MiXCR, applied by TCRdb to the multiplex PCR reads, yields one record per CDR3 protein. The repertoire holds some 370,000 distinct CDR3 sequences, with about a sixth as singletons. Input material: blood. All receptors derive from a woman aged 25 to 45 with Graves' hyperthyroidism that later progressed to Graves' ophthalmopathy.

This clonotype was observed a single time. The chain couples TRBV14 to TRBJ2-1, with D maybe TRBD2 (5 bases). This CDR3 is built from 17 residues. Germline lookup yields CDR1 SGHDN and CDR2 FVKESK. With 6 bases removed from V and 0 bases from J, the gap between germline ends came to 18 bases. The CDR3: CASRPGERHPSYNEQFF. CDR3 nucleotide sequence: TGTGCCAGCAGACCCGGGGAGCGCCACCCCTCCTACAATGAGCAGTTCTTC.

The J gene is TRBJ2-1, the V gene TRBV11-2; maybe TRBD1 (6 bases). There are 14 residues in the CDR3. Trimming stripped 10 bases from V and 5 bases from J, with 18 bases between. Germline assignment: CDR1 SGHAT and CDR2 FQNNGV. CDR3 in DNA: TGTGCCATCAGTGACAGGAACAACCACAATGAGCAGTTCTTC. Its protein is CAISDRNNHNEQFF.

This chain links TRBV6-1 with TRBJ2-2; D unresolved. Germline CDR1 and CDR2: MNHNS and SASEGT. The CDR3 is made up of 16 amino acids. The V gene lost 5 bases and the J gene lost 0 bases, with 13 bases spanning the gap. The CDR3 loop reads CASSLGRTANTGELFF. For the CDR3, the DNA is TGTGCCAGCAGTCTGGGCAGGACCGCGAACACCGGGGAGCTGTTTTTT.

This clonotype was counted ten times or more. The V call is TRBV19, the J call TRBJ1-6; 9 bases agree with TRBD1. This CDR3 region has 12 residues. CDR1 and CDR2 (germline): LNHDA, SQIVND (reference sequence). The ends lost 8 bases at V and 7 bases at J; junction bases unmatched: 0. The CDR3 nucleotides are TGTGCCAGTGGACAGGGGAATTCACCCCTCCACTTT. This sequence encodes CASGQGNSPLHF.

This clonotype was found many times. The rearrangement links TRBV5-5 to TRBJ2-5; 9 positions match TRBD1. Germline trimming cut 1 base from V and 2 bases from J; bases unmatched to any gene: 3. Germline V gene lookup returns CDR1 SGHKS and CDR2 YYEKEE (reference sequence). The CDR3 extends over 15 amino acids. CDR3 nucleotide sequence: TGTGCCAGCAGCTTGTGGGGACAGGGACAAGAGACCCAGTACTTC. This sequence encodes CASSLWGQGQETQYF.

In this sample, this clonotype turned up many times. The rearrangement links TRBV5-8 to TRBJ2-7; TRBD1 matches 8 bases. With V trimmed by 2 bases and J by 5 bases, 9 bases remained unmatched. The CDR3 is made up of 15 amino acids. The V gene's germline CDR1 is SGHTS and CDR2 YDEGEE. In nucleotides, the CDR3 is TGTGCCAGCAGCTTTCGGGGACAGGTTAACAACGAGCAGTACTTC. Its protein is CASSFRGQVNNEQYF.

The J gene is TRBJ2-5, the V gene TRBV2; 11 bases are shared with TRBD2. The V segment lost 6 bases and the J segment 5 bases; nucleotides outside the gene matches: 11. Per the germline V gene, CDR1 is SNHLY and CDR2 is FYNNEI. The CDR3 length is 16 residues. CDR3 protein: CASRREIAGGPETQYF. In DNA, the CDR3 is TGTGCCAGCAGAAGAGAGATAGCGGGGGGGCCGGAGACCCAGTACTTC.

The CDR3 loop is CASSALQSSYEQYV. The CDR3 DNA sequence: TGTGCCAGCAGTGCCCTACAGAGCTCCTACGAGCAGTACGTC. The chain carries TRBV2 and TRBJ2-7; D not resolved. The CDR3 has 14 amino acids. The V end lost 4 bases, the J end lost 0 bases, and 10 bases lay between the germline ends. Looked up from germline, CDR1 is SNHLY and CDR2 is FYNNEI.

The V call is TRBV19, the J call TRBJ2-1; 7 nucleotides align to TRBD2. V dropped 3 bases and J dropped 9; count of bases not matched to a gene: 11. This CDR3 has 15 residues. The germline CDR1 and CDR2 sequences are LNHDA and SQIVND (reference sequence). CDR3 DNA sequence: TGTGCCAGTAGTATTCTTCAGGCGGGGGTCATTGAGCAGTTCTTC. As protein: CASSILQAGVIEQFF. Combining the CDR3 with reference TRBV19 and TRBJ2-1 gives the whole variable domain DGGITQSPKYLFRKEGQNVTLSCEQNLNHDAMYWYRQDPGQGLRLIYYSQIVNDFQKGDIAEGYSVSREKKESFPLTVTSAQKNPTAFYLCASSILQAGVIEQFFGPGTRLTVL.

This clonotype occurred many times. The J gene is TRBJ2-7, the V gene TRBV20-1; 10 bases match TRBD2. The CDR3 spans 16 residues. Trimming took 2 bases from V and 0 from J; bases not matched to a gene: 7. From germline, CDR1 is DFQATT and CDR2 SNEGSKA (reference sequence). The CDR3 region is CSARHPSGSSSYEQYF. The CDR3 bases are TGCAGTGCTAGACATCCTAGCGGGAGCAGCTCCTACGAGCAGTACTTC.